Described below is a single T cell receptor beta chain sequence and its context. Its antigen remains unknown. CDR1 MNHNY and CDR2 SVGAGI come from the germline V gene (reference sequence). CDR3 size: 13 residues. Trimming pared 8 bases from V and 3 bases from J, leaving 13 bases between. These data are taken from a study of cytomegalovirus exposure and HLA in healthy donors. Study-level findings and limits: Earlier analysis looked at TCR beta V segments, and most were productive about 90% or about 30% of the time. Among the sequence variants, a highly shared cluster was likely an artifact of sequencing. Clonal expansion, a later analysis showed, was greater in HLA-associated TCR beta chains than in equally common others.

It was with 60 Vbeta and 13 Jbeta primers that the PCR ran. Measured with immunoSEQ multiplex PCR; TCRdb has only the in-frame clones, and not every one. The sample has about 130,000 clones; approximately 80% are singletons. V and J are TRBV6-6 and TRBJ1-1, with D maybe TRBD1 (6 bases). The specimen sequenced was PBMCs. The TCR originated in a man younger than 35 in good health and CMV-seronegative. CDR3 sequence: CASSRGADTEAFF. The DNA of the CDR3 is TGTGCCAGCTCCCGGGGGGCGGACACTGAAGCTTTCTTT.